A single TCR beta chain is shown here with its context. Its antigen remains undetermined. The sample belongs to a study of monozygotic twins with inflammatory bowel disease (dated by TCRdb to 2018 to 2020). About the investigation overall: In total, roughly 30 monozygotic twin pairs made up the full study: 19 Danish pairs, all IBD-discordant, plus nine German pairs, of which four were IBD-concordant and five were IBD-discordant. The search for disease-associated traits relied mainly on comparing, within discordant pairs, IBD patients with their genetically identical healthy co-twins. Each individual had, on average, about 151 000 unique TCRalpha sequences and 181 000 unique TCRbeta sequences available for analysis.

A roughly 2.6 ml peripheral blood sample was drawn into PAXgene tubes per donor and stored at -80°C. Without T cell sorting, total RNA was isolated from whole blood using the PAXgene blood miRNA kit on an automated QIAcube. Peripheral blood from monozygotic twin pairs, either concordant or discordant for inflammatory bowel disease, underwent deep TCRalpha and TCRbeta repertoire profiling that used unique molecular barcoding. Smoking habits were recorded for all twin pairs, with individuals classified as current, former or never smokers. Beyond this particular receptor, the publication reports: A decrease in TCRbeta repertoire diversity, as measured by inverse Simpson index, was observed in IBD patients compared with their healthy co-twins. Because patients were on differing immunosuppressive treatments, the repertoires may have picked up extra background noise and inter-individual variability. Different T cell subtypes could not be distinguished in the analysis. No single strong signal or clonotype linked to IBD turned up in the results, so the idea that one exists was not supported. No difference in repertoire similarity was observed between concordant and discordant twins, possibly owing to limited statistical power. Compared with healthy twins, IBD patients shared fewer clonotypes with other individuals, and the difference was most pronounced in patients with signs of disease activity.

The germline V gene yields SGHRS for CDR1 and YFSETQ for CDR2. Including the terminal cysteine and phenylalanine, the CDR3 comprises 15 residues. The entry carries no DNA sequence. Library generation was performed with 5' RACE. For each TCR library, roughly 3,600 ng of total RNA was used. For each sample, cDNA was synthesized in eight separate reactions using SMARTScribe reverse transcriptase. Unique molecular identifiers containing a 6-nucleotide sample barcode were introduced through template switching during cDNA synthesis. TCRalpha and TCRbeta cDNA was amplified by two nested PCRs of approximately 17 and 9 cycles, with bead purification after each PCR. Before amplification, the cDNA was treated with uracil DNA-glycosylase and purified using the QIAquick PCR purification kit. The second PCR was the step at which Illumina TruSeq-compatible adapters and sample-specific barcodes were added. TapeStation and Qubit were used to check library quality and concentration, and 5 ng of each library was pooled. Sequencing of pooled libraries was carried out on an Illumina HiSeq2500 single-index Rapid Run using 2 x 100 bp reads and custom sequencing primers. For the original study's pipeline: MiGEC version 1.2.6 was used for UMI-based consensus assembly to correct PCR and sequencing errors. V(D)J alignment, clonotype assembly and CDR3 extraction were performed with MiXCR version 2.1.1. To normalise gene usage, clonotype sharing and MAIT/NKT TCR abundance, the top 1000, 10 000 and 20 000 clonotypes in each sample were analysed. Diversity was computed as the inverse Simpson index with the vegan R package after downsampling to 27 000 UMIs. Paired Mann-Whitney U tests were applied to discordant twin pairs, with Benjamini-Hochberg correction for multiple testing. TCRdb reprocessed the sequencing reads and holds a single record per CDR3 protein sequence, with no DNA. TCRdb assigned the V and J calls; the authors' analysis was not used. The sample's clone listing holds a few hundred thousand distinct CDR3 sequences. The top ten clones comprise 2.6% of the sample.

The source material was blood. The V gene is TRBV5-1 and the J gene is TRBJ2-3; TCRdb's D call of TRBD2 is untestable without DNA. This clonotype was obtained from a human donor with ulcerative colitis or Crohn's disease, or a healthy co-twin of an affected twin (not recorded which). The encoded CDR3 is CASSVTSGGTDTQYF.